These 27 T cell receptor beta chains share one sample of origin, sequenced in a study of T cell repertoires in cytomegalovirus infection. TCRdb ran MiXCR on the reads and lists one entry per CDR3 protein. The table includes 350,000 to 400,000 distinct CDR3 sequences, about 32% detected once. These receptors have no known antigen. The sequenced sample was cultured PBMCs, obtained from culture after CMV antigen stimulation. The receptors shown here come from a human donor in good health (CMV status not recorded). Some clones in this sample may be carry-over from other donors' samples.

This clonotype was detected a few times. The chain links TRBV4-1 to TRBJ1-4, with D hard to call. CDR3 size: 19 residues. Germline V gene sequence: CDR1 MGHRA, CDR2 YSYEKL. V lost 4 bases to trimming and J lost 7 bases, with 28 bases between them. CDR3 nucleotide sequence: TGCGCCAGCAGCCCAACCCTCGCTTTTGGCGGCCGGCGTGCTGAAAAACTGTTTTTT. Its protein is CASSPTLAFGGRRAEKLFF.

This chain links TRBV7-4 with TRBJ1-1, with 10 nucleotides matching TRBD1. Losses at the gene ends were 5 bases for V and 3 bases for J; bases not matched to a gene: 9. The CDR3 has 16 amino acids. The V gene's germline CDR1 is SGHVT and CDR2 SQSDAQ. CDR3 nucleotides: TGTGCCAGCAGCCCCGGGACAGGGGAGTTACACACTGAAGCTTTCTTT. Translated: CASSPGTGELHTEAFF.

This clonotype was observed a handful of times. The rearrangement uses TRBV4-3 and TRBJ2-5; 12 nucleotides match TRBD2. Germline V gene data show CDR1 as LGHNA and CDR2 as YSLEER. The CDR3 is made up of 17 amino acids. V lost 1 base, J lost 2 bases, and 5 bases stayed unmatched. The chain's CDR3 is CASSQGLAGVAQETQYF. Written as DNA, the CDR3 is TGCGCCAGCAGCCAAGGACTAGCGGGGGTAGCGCAAGAGACCCAGTACTTC.

This clonotype was detected a few times. The CDR3 is CASSLRTPDTQYF. The CDR3 DNA is TGTGCCAGCAGTTTACGGACACCAGATACGCAGTATTTT. The rearrangement uses TRBV28 and TRBJ2-3; TRBD1 might be the D (5 bases). CDR3 length: 13 amino acids. Germline lookup yields CDR1 MDHEN and CDR2 SYDVKM. V was shortened by 2 bases and J by 4 bases, with 7 bases between the two germline ends.

CDR3 amino acids: CASRGPTETQYF. The CDR3 DNA reads TGCGCCAGCCGGGGACCAACAGAGACCCAGTACTTC. The V call is TRBV5-1, the J call TRBJ2-5; D is perhaps TRBD1 or TRBD2 (5 bases each). The CDR3 runs to 12 residues. The ends were cut back, 7 bases at V and 4 bases at J, with 11 bases in the middle. CDR1 and CDR2 (germline): SGHRS, YFSETQ. Variable domain in full (rest from reference TRBV5-1 and TRBJ2-5): KAGVTQTPRYLIKTRGQQVTLSCSPISGHRSVSWYQQTPGQGLQFLFEYFSETQRNKGNFPGRFSGRQFSNSRSEMNVSTLELGDSALYLCASRGPTETQYFGPGTRLLVL.

As to this clonotype: This may arise from a read error, as a much more abundant clone is one base away. This rearrangement joins TRBV9 to TRBJ2-1; D is undetermined. The CDR3 runs 16 residues. Looked up from germline, CDR1 is SGDLS and CDR2 is YYNGEE. The CDR3 is CASSEGLGSYYNEQSF. The DNA for the CDR3 is TGTGCCAGCAGCGAGGGATTAGGGTCTTACTACAATGAGCAGTCCTTC.

The V call is TRBV7-2, the J call TRBJ2-5; D gene unclear. Germline V gene lookup returns CDR1 SGHTA and CDR2 FQGNSA. Trimming cost V 5 bases and J 1 base, with 14 bases left between them. The length of the CDR3 is 15 residues. The CDR3 bases are TGTGCCAGCAGCCCCACCTTGCGTGGCCAAGAGACCCAGTACTTC. Its translation: CASSPTLRGQETQYF.

The chain uses TRBV3-1 and TRBJ2-5, with a possible D match to TRBD1 (5 bases). Trimming pared 5 bases from V and 0 bases from J, leaving 10 bases between. The CDR3 covers 14 residues. The germline CDR1 and CDR2 sequences are LGHDT and YNNKEL (reference sequence). CDR3 region: CASSFLGDQETQYF. The CDR3 DNA reads TGTGCCAGCAGCTTCTTAGGGGACCAAGAGACCCAGTACTTC.

The chain carries TRBV7-9 and TRBJ1-2, with D maybe TRBD1 (5 bases). Germline CDR1 and CDR2: SEHNR and FQNEAQ (reference sequence). This CDR3 is 15 amino acids long. V lost 4 bases and J 7 bases, leaving 19 bases between the germline ends. DNA for the CDR3: TGTGCCAGCAGCTCAGGGACGCAACTAAAGGTTGGCTACACCTTC. Its translation is CASSSGTQLKVGYTF.

This sequence joins TRBV19 and TRBJ2-7, with 14 nucleotides matching TRBD2. CDR1 is LNHDA, CDR2 SQIVND, per germline (reference sequence). CDR3 size: 15 residues. V gave up 8 bases and J gave up 3 bases; unmatched junction bases: 6. This CDR3 reads CASRGLAGGGYEQYF. DNA of the CDR3: TGTGCCAGTCGTGGACTAGCGGGAGGTGGCTACGAGCAGTACTTC. Using reference TRBV19 and TRBJ2-7 for the parts outside the CDR3, the full variable domain is DGGITQSPKYLFRKEGQNVTLSCEQNLNHDAMYWYRQDPGQGLRLIYYSQIVNDFQKGDIAEGYSVSREKKESFPLTVTSAQKNPTAFYLCASRGLAGGGYEQYFGPGTRLTVT.

This clonotype was detected only a few times. The rearrangement joins TRBV7-8 to TRBJ1-2; unclear D gene. The CDR3 has 15 residues. V dropped 1 base and J dropped 6 bases, with 15 bases sitting between them. The V gene's germline CDR1 is SGHVS and CDR2 FQNEAQ. CDR3 region: CASSLERLPRDGYTF. CDR3 bases: TGTGCCAGCAGCTTAGAGCGGCTCCCGAGGGATGGCTACACCTTC.

This clonotype was counted between two and nine times. The rearrangement uses TRBV5-1 and TRBJ2-1; 12 nucleotides line up with TRBD2. The CDR3 length is 17 residues. The ends lost 0 bases at V and 7 bases at J; junction bases unmatched: 8. From germline, CDR1 is SGHRS and CDR2 YFSETQ. Here the CDR3 reads CASSLAALAGGRNEQFF. The CDR3, as DNA: TGCGCCAGCAGCTTGGCGGCCCTAGCGGGAGGGAGAAATGAGCAGTTCTTC.

V and J are TRBV7-8 and TRBJ2-1, with unresolved D. V lost 0 bases to trimming and J lost 8 bases, with 8 bases between them. The CDR3 length is 13 residues. The germline V gene encodes CDR1 SGHVS and CDR2 FQNEAQ. The CDR3 coding sequence is TGTGCCAGCAGCTTAGCCGGACCGGATGAGCAGTTCTTC. Its protein product is CASSLAGPDEQFF.

This clonotype was seen many times. The junction shows a germline mismatch at one end, possibly a read error. This chain links TRBV5-1 with TRBJ1-1; no clear D gene. Germline CDR1 SGHRS, CDR2 YFSETQ. The CDR3 contains 13 residues. CDR3 amino acids: CASSSTVNTEAFF. CDR3 nucleotide sequence: TGTGCCAGCAGTTCAACAGTGAACACTGAAGCTTTCTTT.

A note on this clonotype: The junction and the germline gene differ at one end; a read error may be behind it. The V gene is TRBV29-1, the J gene TRBJ1-1; D not resolved. Germline values: CDR1 SQVTM, CDR2 ANQGSEA. The CDR3 is made up of 15 amino acids. The CDR3 is CSVEPWGMGNTEAFF. The CDR3, as DNA: TGCAGCGTTGAACCCTGGGGAATGGGGAACACCGAAGCTTTCTTT. Drawing the rest from reference TRBV29-1 and TRBJ1-1, the complete variable domain is SAVISQKPSRDICQRGTSLTIQCQVDSQVTMMFWYRQQPGQSLTLIATANQGSEATYESGFVIDKFPISRPNLTFSTLTVSNMSPEDSSIYLCSVEPWGMGNTEAFFGQGTRLTVV.

The J gene is TRBJ1-5, the V gene TRBV12-3 or TRBV12-4, with D tentatively TRBD1 (6 bases). V gave up 6 bases and J gave up 5 bases, with 11 bases separating them. This CDR3 comprises 13 residues. The CDR3 bases are TGTGCCAGCAGCTCTCAGGGGTATCAGCCCCAGCATTTT. This sequence encodes CASSSQGYQPQHF.

The rearrangement links TRBV15 to TRBJ2-7, with a weak D call TRBD1 (6 bases). V was pared by 5 bases and J by 10 bases, with 18 bases between. The CDR3 runs to 13 residues. Germline CDR1 is LNHNV and CDR2 is YYDKDF (reference sequence). The CDR3 region has the DNA TGTGCCACCAGCTCCCGCGCAGGGGCTAGCCAGTACTTC. Translation gives CATSSRAGASQYF.

This clonotype was detected many times. The chain recombines TRBV7-2 with TRBJ2-7; D gene ambiguous. The V and J ends lost 6 bases and 5 bases respectively, with 14 bases between them. This CDR3 is 13 amino acids long. Germline lookup yields CDR1 SGHTA and CDR2 FQGNSA. In nucleotides, the CDR3 is TGTGCCAGCAGAAGTGCCGGGTCGGACGAGCAGTACTTC. Its translation: CASRSAGSDEQYF.

This clonotype was seen ten or more times. The rearrangement joins TRBV7-2 to TRBJ1-2, with 8 nucleotides matching TRBD1. CDR3 length: 14 amino acids. V shed 5 bases, J shed 14 bases, and the junction held 16 bases outside the gene matches. Germline V gene sequence: CDR1 SGHTA, CDR2 FQGNSA. This chain's CDR3 is CASSPGGTGQRGTF. CDR3 DNA sequence: TGTGCCAGCAGCCCGGGCGGGACAGGCCAACGGGGTACCTTC.

This clonotype appeared a few times. This chain uses TRBV7-9 with TRBJ2-7; 10 positions match TRBD2. The CDR3 has 16 amino acids. Unmatched junction bases numbered 10, after V lost 3 bases and J lost 5 bases. Germline values: CDR1 SEHNR, CDR2 FQNEAQ (reference sequence). The CDR3 sequence is CASSLGGLALINEQYV. The CDR3 region has the DNA TGTGCCAGCAGCTTGGGGGGACTAGCGTTAATCAACGAGCAGTACGTC.

This rearrangement joins TRBV6-2 or TRBV6-3 to TRBJ2-3; 9 bases fit TRBD1. V was clipped by 0 bases and J by 4 bases; unmatched bases: 5. Per the germline V gene, CDR1 is MNHEY and CDR2 is SVGEGT. CDR3 size: 16 residues. Written as DNA, the CDR3 is TGTGCCAGCAGTTACTCCGAGGACAGGGGCCCAGATACGCAGTATTTT. Translating gives CASSYSEDRGPDTQYF.

This chain links TRBV3-1 with TRBJ2-7; no definite D call. CDR3 size: 14 residues. V was cut by 3 bases and J by 4 bases, with 13 bases left in between. The germline V gene has CDR1 LGHDT and CDR2 YNNKEL (reference sequence). Here the CDR3 reads CASSQVFPPYEQYV. The CDR3 nucleotides read TGTGCCAGCAGCCAGGTATTCCCCCCTTACGAGCAGTACGTC.

In its sample, this clonotype was seen a few times. V gene TRBV12-3 or TRBV12-4 combines with J gene TRBJ2-2; D unresolved. With 7 bases removed from V and 4 bases from J, the gap between germline ends came to 22 bases. The CDR3 is 17 residues long. CDR3 residues: CASTPGRGGYSTGELFF. DNA for the CDR3: TGTGCCAGCACCCCAGGTCGAGGCGGATACTCCACCGGGGAGCTGTTTTTT.

In this sample, this clonotype turned up many times. The rearrangement joins TRBV19 to TRBJ1-1; D remains unclear. V gave up 3 bases and J gave up 1 base, with 6 bases separating them. Germline assignment: CDR1 LNHDA and CDR2 SQIVND (reference sequence). The CDR3 has 13 amino acids. CDR3 bases: TGTGCCAGTAGTATCCCAGGGAACACTGAAGCTTTCTTT. The encoded protein is CASSIPGNTEAFF.

V gene TRBV28 combines with J gene TRBJ1-4, with TRBD1 matching over 8 bases. There are 14 residues in the CDR3. Germline CDR1 and CDR2: MDHEN and SYDVKM. V gave up 5 bases and J gave up 5 bases; unmatched junction bases: 4. For the CDR3, the DNA is TGTGCCAGCAGTCCGGACAGGGTGAATGAAAAACTGTTTTTT. Protein sequence: CASSPDRVNEKLFF.

A few counts support this clonotype. As DNA, the CDR3 is TGTGCCAGTAGTATGGGACAGGGACGCAATCAGCCCCAGCATTTT. Amino acid sequence: CASSMGQGRNQPQHF. The J gene is TRBJ1-5, the V gene TRBV19; 9 bases map to TRBD1. The CDR3 length is 15 residues. Germline V gene data show CDR1 as LNHDA and CDR2 as SQIVND (reference sequence). Germline trimming cut 3 bases from V and 2 bases from J; bases unmatched to any gene: 2.

The chain joins TRBV20-1 to TRBJ2-3; the match to TRBD1 covers 10 bases. Germline V gene data show CDR1 as DFQATT and CDR2 as SNEGSKA (reference sequence). With 0 bases clipped from V and 7 bases from J, the junction kept 19 bases outside the gene matches. The CDR3 contains 19 residues. Written as DNA, the CDR3 is TGCAGTGCTAGAGAACTCTCCCCAAGGGGACAGGGGACCTTCTATACGCAGTATTTT. Amino acid sequence: CSARELSPRGQGTFYTQYF.